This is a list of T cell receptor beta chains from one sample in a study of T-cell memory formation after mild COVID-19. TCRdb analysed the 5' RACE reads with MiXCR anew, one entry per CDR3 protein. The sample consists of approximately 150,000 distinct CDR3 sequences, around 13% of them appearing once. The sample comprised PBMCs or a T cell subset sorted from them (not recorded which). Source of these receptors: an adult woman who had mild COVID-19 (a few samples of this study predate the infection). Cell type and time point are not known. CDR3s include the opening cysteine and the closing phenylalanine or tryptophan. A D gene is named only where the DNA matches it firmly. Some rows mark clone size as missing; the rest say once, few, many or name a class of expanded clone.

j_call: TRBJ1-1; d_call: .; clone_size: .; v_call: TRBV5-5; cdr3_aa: CASSSLDRRGFPDTEAFF; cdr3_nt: TGTGCCAGCAGCTCACTGGACAGACGTGGGTTCCCTGACACTGAAGCTTTCTTT
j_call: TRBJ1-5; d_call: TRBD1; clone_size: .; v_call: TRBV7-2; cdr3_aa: CASSLNRGVNQPQHF; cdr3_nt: TGTGCCAGCAGCTTAAACAGGGGGGTGAATCAGCCCCAGCATTTT
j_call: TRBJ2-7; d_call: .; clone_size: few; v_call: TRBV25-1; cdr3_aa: CASSEQGDYEQYF; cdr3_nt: TGTGCCAGCAGTGAACAGGGAGACTACGAGCAGTACTTC
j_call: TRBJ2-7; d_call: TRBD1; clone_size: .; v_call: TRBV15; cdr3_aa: CATTRQGSSYEQYF; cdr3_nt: TGTGCCACCACCCGACAGGGGAGCTCCTACGAGCAGTACTTC
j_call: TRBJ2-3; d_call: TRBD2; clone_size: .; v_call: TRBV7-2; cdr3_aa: CASSLRPAAGVSTDTQYF; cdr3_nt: TGTGCCAGCAGCTTAAGGCCGGCGGCGGGGGTATCCACAGATACGCAGTATTTT
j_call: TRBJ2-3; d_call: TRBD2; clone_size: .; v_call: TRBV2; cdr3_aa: CASSDNSGRRTDTQYF; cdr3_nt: TGTGCCAGCAGTGATAATAGCGGGAGGCGAACAGATACGCAGTATTTT
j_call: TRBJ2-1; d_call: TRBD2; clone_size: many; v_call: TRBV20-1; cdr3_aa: CSARSASGGANEQFF; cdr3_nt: TGCAGTGCTAGATCGGCTAGCGGGGGGGCAAATGAGCAGTTCTTC
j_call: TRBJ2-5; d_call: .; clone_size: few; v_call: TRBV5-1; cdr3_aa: CASSAGAAQETQYF; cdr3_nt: TGCGCCAGCAGCGCAGGGGCCGCACAAGAGACCCAGTACTTC
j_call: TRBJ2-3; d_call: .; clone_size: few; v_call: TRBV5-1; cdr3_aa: CASSFSSGPSDTQYF; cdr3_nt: TGCGCCAGCAGCTTTTCGTCGGGGCCGTCAGATACGCAGTATTTT
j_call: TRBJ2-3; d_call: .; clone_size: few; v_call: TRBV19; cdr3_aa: CASSIQTDTQYF; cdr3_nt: TGTGCCAGTAGTATCCAAACAGATACGCAGTATTTT
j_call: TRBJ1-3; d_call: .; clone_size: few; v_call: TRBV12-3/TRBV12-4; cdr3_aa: CASSSTTGNTIYF; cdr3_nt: TGTGCCAGCAGCTCGACAACTGGAAACACCATATATTTT
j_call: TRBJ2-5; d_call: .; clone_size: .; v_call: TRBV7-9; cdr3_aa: CASSLRTGFGETQYF; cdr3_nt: TGTGCCAGCAGCTTGCGCACGGGTTTTGGGGAGACCCAGTACTTC
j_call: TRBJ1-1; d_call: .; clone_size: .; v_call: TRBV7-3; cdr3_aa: CASSYKNTEAFF; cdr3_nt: TGTGCCAGCAGCTACAAGAACACTGAAGCTTTCTTT
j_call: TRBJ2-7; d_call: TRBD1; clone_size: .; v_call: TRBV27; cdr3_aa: CASSLRGPAAYEQYF; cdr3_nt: TGTGCCAGCAGTTTAAGGGGGCCCGCGGCCTACGAGCAGTACTTC
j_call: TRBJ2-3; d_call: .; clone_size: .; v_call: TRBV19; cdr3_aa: CASSGGATDTQYF; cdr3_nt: TGTGCCAGTTCCGGGGGAGCCACAGATACGCAGTATTTT
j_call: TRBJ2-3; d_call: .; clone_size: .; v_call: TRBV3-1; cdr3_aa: CASSQSFASTDTQYF; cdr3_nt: TGTGCCAGCAGCCAAAGTTTCGCGAGCACAGATACGCAGTATTTT
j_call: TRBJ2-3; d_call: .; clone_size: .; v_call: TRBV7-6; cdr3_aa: CASSELDTQYF; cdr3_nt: TGTGCCAGCAGCGAGCTTGATACGCAGTATTTT
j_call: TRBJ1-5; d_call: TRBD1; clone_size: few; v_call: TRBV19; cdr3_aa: CASTTGGTGGRQPQHF; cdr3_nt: TGTGCCAGTACCACAGGGGGGACAGGGGGCCGTCAGCCCCAGCATTTT
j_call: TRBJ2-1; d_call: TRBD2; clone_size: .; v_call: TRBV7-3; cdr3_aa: CASSPSGGGNNEQFF; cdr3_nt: TGTGCCAGCAGCCCTAGTGGGGGGGGTAACAATGAGCAGTTCTTC
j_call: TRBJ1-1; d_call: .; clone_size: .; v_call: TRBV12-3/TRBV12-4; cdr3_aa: CASRPEGRPGTEAFF; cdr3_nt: TGTGCCAGCAGGCCGGAGGGCCGCCCCGGCACTGAAGCTTTCTTT
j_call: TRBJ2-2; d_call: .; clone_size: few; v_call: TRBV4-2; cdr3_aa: CASSNNLLGGTGELFF; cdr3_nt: TGTGCCAGCAGTAACAATTTATTAGGTGGCACCGGGGAGCTGTTTTTT
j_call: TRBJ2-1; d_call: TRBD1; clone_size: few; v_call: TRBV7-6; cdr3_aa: CASSPRTGQSSYNEQFF; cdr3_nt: TGTGCCAGCAGCCCCAGGACAGGGCAAAGCTCCTACAATGAGCAGTTCTTC
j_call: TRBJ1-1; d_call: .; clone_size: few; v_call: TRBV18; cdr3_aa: CASSPYRRENTEAFF; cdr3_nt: TGTGCCAGCTCACCATACCGCAGGGAAAACACTGAAGCTTTCTTT
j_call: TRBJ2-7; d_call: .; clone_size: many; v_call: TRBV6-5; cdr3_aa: CASSYAGTPEQYF; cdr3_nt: TGTGCCAGCAGTTACGCCGGGACGCCTGAGCAGTACTTC
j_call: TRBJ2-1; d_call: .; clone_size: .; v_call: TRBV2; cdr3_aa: CASSTDNYNEQFF; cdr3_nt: TGTGCCAGCAGTACTGACAACTACAATGAGCAGTTCTTC
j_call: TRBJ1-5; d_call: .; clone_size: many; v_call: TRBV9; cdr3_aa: CASSAAPGSDQPQHF; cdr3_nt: TGTGCCAGCAGCGCCGCTCCGGGATCAGATCAGCCCCAGCATTTT
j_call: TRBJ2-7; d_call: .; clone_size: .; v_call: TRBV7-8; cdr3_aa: CASSSKNGPQVLYEQYF; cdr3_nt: TGTGCCAGCAGCTCGAAAAACGGACCCCAAGTCTTGTACGAGCAGTACTTC
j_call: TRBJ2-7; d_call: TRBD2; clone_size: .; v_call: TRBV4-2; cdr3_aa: CASSRHGRGSYEQYF; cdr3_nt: TGTGCCAGCAGCCGGCATGGGCGGGGGTCCTACGAGCAGTACTTC
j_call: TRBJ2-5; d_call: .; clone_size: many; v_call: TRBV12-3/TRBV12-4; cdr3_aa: CASRTAPGFQYF; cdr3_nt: TGTGCCAGCAGGACGGCCCCAGGGTTCCAGTACTTC
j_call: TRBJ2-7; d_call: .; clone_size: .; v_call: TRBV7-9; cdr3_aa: CASSLDASYEQYF; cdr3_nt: TGTGCCAGCAGCTTGGACGCGTCCTACGAGCAGTACTTC
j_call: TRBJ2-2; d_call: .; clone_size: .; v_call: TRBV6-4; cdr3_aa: CASSDPPRAANTGELFF; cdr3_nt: TGTGCCAGCAGTGACCCCCCCAGGGCCGCGAACACCGGGGAGCTGTTTTTT
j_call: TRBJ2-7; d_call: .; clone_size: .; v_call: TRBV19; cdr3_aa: CASQQGGETYEQYF; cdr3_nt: TGTGCCAGTCAACAGGGAGGGGAGACCTACGAGCAGTACTTC
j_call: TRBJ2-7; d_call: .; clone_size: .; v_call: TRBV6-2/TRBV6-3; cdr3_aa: CASRWGRAYEQYF; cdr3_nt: TGTGCCAGCAGGTGGGGCAGGGCCTACGAGCAGTACTTC
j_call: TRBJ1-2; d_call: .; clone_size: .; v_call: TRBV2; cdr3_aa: CASRVHRDSNRGYTF; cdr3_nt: TGTGCCAGCAGAGTTCACCGGGACTCCAACCGCGGCTACACCTTC
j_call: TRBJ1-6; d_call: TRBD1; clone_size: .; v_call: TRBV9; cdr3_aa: CASSPRSGQGASPLHF; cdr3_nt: TGTGCCAGCAGCCCCAGATCGGGACAGGGAGCGTCACCCCTCCACTTT
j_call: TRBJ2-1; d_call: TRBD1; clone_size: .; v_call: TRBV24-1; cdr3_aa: CATSDTTGWYNEQFF; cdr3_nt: TGTGCCACCAGTGACACGACAGGGTGGTACAATGAGCAGTTCTTC
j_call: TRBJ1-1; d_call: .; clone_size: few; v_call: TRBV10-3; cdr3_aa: CAISEMDTEAFF; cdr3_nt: TGTGCCATTTCCGAGATGGACACTGAAGCTTTCTTT
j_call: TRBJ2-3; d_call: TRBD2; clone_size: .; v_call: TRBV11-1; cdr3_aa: CASFGLGTDTQYF; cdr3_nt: TGTGCCAGCTTTGGACTAGGCACAGATACGCAGTATTTT
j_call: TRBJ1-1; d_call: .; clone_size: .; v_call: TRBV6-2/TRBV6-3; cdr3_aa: CASSLTPSRTEAFF; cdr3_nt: TGTGCCAGCAGTCTGACACCCAGTCGGACTGAAGCTTTCTTT
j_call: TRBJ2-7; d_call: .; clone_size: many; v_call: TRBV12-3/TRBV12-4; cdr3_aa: CASSFLTDEQYF; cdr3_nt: TGTGCCAGCAGTTTCCTGACAGACGAGCAGTACTTC
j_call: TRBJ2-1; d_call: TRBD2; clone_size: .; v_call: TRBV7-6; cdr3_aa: CASSYEREAYNEQFF; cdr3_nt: TGTGCCAGCAGCTACGAGCGGGAGGCGTACAATGAGCAGTTCTTC
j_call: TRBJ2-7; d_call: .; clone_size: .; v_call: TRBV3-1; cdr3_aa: CASSQEGQSSYEQYF; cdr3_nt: TGTGCCAGCAGCCAAGAGGGACAAAGCTCCTACGAGCAGTACTTC
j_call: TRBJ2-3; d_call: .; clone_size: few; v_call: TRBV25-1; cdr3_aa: CASSGGTGYTDTQYF; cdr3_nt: TGTGCCAGCTCCGGAGGGACGGGGTACACAGATACGCAGTATTTT
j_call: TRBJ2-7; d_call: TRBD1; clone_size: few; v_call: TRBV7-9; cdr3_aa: CASSSTGAAYEQYF; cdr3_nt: TGTGCCAGCAGCTCCACAGGGGCGGCCTACGAGCAGTACTTC
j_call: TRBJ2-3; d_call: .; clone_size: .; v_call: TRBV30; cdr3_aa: CAWRARWSTDTQYF; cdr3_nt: TGTGCCTGGAGGGCCCGTTGGAGCACAGATACGCAGTATTTT
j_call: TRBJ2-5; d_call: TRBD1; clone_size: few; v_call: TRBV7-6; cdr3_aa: CASSSRTGKKTQYF; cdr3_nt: TGTGCCAGCAGCTCCCGGACAGGGAAGAAGACCCAGTACTTC
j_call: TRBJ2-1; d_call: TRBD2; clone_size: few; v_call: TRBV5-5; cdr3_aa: CATTPGGSGRAIGEQFF; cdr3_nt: TGTGCCACAACCCCTGGAGGTAGCGGGAGGGCCATCGGTGAGCAGTTCTTC
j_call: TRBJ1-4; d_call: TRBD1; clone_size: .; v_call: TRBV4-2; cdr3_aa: CASSRDRESRGEKLFF; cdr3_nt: TGTGCCAGCAGCCGGGACAGGGAGTCCCGGGGGGAAAAACTGTTTTTT
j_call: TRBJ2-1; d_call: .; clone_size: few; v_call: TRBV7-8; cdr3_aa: CASSLAAGSEQFF; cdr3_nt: TGTGCCAGCAGCTTAGCGGCGGGTAGTGAGCAGTTCTTC
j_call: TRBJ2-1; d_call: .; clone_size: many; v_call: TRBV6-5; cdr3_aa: CASSYTDSLNEQFF; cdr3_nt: TGTGCCAGCAGTTACACAGACAGTCTAAATGAGCAGTTCTTC
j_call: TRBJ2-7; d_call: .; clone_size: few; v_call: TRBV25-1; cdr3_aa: CASTESGALLYEQYF; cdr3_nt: TGTGCCAGCACCGAGTCAGGGGCCCTTCTCTACGAGCAGTACTTC
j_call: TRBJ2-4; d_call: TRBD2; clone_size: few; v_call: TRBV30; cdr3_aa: CAWSVVAGANDIQYF; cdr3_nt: TGTGCCTGGAGTGTAGTAGCGGGGGCCAATGACATTCAGTACTTC
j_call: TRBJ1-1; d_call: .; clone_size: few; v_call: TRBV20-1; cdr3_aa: CSATPGPMNTEAFF; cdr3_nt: TGCAGTGCTACTCCGGGACCGATGAACACTGAAGCTTTCTTT
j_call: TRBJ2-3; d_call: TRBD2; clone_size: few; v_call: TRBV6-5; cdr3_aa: CASRAVSGGADTQYF; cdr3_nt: TGTGCCAGCAGGGCTGTGAGCGGGGGGGCAGATACGCAGTATTTT
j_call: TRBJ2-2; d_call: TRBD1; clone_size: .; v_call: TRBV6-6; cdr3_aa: CASNRDRAGELFF; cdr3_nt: TGTGCCAGCAATAGGGACAGGGCCGGGGAGCTGTTTTTT
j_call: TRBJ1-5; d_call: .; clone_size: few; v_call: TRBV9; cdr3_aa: CASSVGSGQPQHF; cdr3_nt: TGTGCCAGCAGCGTAGGGTCTGGTCAGCCCCAGCATTTT
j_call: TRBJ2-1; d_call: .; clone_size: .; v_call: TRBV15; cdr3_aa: CATSQGRTSRNEQFF; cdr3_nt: TGTGCCACCAGCCAAGGTCGGACCTCGCGAAATGAGCAGTTCTTC
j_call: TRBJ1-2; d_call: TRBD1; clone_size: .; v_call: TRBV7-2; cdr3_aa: CASSLAQGEEGYTF; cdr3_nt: TGTGCCAGCAGCTTAGCTCAGGGGGAGGAAGGCTACACCTTC
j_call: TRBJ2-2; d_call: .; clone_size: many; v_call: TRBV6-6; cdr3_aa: CASSYSTYTGELFF; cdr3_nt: TGTGCCAGCAGTTACTCTACCTACACCGGGGAGCTGTTTTTT
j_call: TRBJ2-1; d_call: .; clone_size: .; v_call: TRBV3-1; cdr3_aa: CASRPDGGGPYNEQFF; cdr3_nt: TGTGCCAGCAGGCCGGATGGGGGGGGCCCCTACAATGAGCAGTTCTTC